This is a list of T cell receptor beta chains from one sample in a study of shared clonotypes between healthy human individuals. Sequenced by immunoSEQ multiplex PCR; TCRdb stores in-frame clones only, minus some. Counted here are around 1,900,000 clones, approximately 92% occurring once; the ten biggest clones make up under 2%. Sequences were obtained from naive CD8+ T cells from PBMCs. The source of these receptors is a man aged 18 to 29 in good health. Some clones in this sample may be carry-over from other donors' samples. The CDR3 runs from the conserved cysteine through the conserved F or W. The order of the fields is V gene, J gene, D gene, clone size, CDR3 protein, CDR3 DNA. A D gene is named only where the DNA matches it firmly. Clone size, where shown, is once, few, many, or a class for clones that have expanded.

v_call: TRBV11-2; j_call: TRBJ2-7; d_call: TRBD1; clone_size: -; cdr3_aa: CASSLGRGQGVNEQYF; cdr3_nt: TGTGCCAGCAGCTTGGGGAGGGGACAGGGCGTCAACGAGCAGTACTTC
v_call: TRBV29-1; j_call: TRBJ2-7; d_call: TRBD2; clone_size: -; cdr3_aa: CSVEGSGNSYEQYF; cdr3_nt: TGCAGCGTTGAGGGTAGCGGGAATTCCTACGAGCAGTACTTC
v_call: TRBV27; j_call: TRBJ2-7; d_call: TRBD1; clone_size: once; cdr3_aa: CASSLPGTGGHYEQYF; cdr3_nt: TGTGCCAGCAGTTTACCCGGGACAGGGGGTCACTACGAGCAGTACTTC
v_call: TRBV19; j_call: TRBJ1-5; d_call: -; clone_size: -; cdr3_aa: CASSTYLGPNQPQHF; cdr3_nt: TGTGCCAGTAGTACCTATTTGGGGCCCAATCAGCCCCAGCATTTT
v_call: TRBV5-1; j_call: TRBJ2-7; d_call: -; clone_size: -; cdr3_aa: CASSLARVGSWDGEQYF; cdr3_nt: TGCGCCAGCAGCTTGGCTCGTGTTGGGAGCTGGGACGGCGAGCAGTACTTC
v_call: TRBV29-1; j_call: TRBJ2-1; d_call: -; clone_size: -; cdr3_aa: CSVEGFGYNEQFF; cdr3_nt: TGCAGCGTTGAAGGATTCGGATACAATGAGCAGTTCTTC
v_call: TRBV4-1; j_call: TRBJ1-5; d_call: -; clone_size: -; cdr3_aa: CASSGILTGTFQLSAQHF; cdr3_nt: TGCGCCAGCAGCGGGATCCTAACCGGGACCTTCCAACTTTCGGCCCAGCATTTT
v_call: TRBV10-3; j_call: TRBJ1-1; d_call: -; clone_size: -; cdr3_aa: CAISESRAVYTEAFF; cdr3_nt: TGTGCCATCAGTGAGTCGAGGGCAGTATACACTGAAGCTTTCTTT
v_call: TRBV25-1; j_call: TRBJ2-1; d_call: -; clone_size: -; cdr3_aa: CASIGPPNEQFF; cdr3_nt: TGTGCCAGCATTGGACCCCCCAATGAGCAGTTCTTC
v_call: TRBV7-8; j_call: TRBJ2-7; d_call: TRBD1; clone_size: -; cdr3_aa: CASTPSRGPLYEQYF; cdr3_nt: TGTGCCAGCACCCCTAGTAGGGGGCCCCTTTACGAGCAGTACTTC
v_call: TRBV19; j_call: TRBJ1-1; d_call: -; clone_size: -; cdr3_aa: CASSTGRQNTEAFF; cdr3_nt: TGTGCCAGTAGTACCGGACGACAGAACACTGAAGCTTTCTTT
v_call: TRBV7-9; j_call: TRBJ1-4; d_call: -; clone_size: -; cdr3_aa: CASSRAPRGEKLFF; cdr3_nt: TGTGCCAGCAGCCGGGCCCCAAGGGGTGAAAAACTGTTTTTT
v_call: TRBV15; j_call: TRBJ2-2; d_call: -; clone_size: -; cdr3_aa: CATSAHRGGTGELFF; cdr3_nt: TGTGCCACCAGCGCCCACAGGGGAGGAACCGGGGAGCTGTTTTTT
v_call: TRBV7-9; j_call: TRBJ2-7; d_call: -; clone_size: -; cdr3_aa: CASSSGRTATYEQYF; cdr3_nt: TGTGCCAGCAGCTCAGGCAGGACAGCAACCTACGAGCAGTACTTC
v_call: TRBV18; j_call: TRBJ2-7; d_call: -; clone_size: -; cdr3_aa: CASSPLSGLSYEQYF; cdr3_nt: TGTGCCAGCTCACCACTGTCGGGACTCTCCTACGAGCAGTACTTC
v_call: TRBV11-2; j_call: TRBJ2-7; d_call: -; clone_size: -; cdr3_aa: CASSLLGIGNEQYF; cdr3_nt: TGTGCCAGCAGCTTATTGGGAATTGGGAACGAGCAGTACTTC